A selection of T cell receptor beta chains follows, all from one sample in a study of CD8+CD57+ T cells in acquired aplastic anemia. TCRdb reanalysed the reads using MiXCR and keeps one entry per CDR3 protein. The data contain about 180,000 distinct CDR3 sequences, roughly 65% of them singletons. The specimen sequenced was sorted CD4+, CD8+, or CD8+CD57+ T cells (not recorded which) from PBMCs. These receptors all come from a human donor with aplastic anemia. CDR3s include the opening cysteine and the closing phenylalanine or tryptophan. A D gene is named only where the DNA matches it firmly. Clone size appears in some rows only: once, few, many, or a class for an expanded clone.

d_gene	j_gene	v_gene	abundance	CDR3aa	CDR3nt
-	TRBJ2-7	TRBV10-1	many	CASSGGTVGYEQYF	TGCGCCAGCAGTGGGGGAACAGTGGGCTACGAGCAGTACTTC
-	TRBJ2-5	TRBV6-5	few	CASSPSDGDQETQYF	TGTGCCAGCAGTCCGAGCGACGGAGACCAAGAGACCCAGTACTTC
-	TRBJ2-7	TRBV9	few	CASSVAGASYEQYF	TGTGCCAGCAGCGTAGCCGGGGCCTCCTACGAGCAGTACTTC
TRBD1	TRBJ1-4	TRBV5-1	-	CASSLPGQGSEKLFF	TGCGCCAGCAGCTTACCGGGACAGGGGTCGGAAAAACTGTTTTTT
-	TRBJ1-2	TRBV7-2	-	CASSSIGGGSYGYTF	TGTGCCAGCAGCTCGATAGGGGGGGGGAGCTATGGCTACACCTTC
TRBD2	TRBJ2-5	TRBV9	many	CASSVGSSGGALETQYF	TGTGCCAGCAGCGTAGGGTCTAGCGGGGGGGCCTTGGAGACCCAGTACTTC
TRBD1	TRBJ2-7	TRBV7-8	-	CASSLGSRTGRGEQYF	TGTGCCAGCAGCTTAGGATCCCGGACAGGGCGCGGCGAGCAGTACTTC
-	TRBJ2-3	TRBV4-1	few	CASSQDPPGHITDTQYF	TGCGCCAGCAGCCAAGACCCCCCGGGACACATCACAGATACGCAGTATTTT
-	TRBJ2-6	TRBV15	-	CATSGRAGANVLTF	TGTGCCACATCTGGCCGCGCGGGGGCCAACGTCCTGACTTTC
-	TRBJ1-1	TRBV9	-	CASSVHQNTEAFF	TGTGCCAGCAGCGTACATCAGAACACTGAAGCTTTCTTT
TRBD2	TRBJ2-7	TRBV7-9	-	CASSLAGGIYEQYF	TGTGCCAGCAGCTTAGCGGGGGGGATCTACGAGCAGTACTTC
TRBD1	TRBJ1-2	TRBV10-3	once	CASMRQGYGYTF	TGTGCCAGCATGCGACAGGGTTATGGCTACACCTTC
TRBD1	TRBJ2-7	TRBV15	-	CATSRSTGLEQYF	TGTGCCACCAGCAGGTCGACAGGGCTAGAGCAGTACTTC
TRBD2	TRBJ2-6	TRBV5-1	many	CASSSRGGGGAPGANVLTF	TGCGCCAGCAGCTCCCGTGGAGGCGGGGGGGCCCCTGGGGCCAACGTCCTGACTTTC
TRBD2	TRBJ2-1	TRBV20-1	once	CSARALGLAGVNEQFF	TGCAGTGCTAGAGCCCTAGGACTAGCGGGAGTCAATGAGCAGTTCTTC
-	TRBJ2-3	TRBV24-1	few	CASKGQTSTDTQYF	TGTGCCAGCAAAGGACAGACATCAACAGATACGCAGTATTTT
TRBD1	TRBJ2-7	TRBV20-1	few	CSASAPTGIEQYF	TGCAGTGCTAGCGCCCCGACAGGGATCGAGCAGTACTTC
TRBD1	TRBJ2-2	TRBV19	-	CASSQQGANTGELFF	TGTGCCAGTAGTCAACAGGGGGCTAACACCGGGGAGCTGTTTTTT
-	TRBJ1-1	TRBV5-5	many	CASSLNRITTEAFF	TGTGCCAGCAGCTTGAACAGGATAACCACTGAAGCTTTCTTT
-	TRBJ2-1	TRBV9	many	CASSVWGSSYNEQFF	TGTGCCAGCAGCGTATGGGGGAGCTCCTACAATGAGCAGTTCTTC
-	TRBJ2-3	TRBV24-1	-	CATSDGPRQYF	TGTGCCACCAGTGACGGCCCTCGGCAGTATTTT
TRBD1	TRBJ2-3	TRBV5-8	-	CASRPGQGRTDTQYF	TGTGCCAGCAGGCCGGGACAGGGTCGCACAGATACGCAGTATTTT
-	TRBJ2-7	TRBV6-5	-	CASSRLDFTYEQYF	TGTGCCAGCAGTCGACTGGATTTCACCTACGAGCAGTACTTC
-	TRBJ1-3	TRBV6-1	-	CPSTSGWRGTGNTIYF	TGTCCCAGCACCTCTGGTTGGCGGGGAACTGGAAACACCATATATTTT
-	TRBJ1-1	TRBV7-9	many	CASSSDQNTEAFF	TGTGCCAGCAGCTCCGACCAGAACACTGAAGCTTTCTTT
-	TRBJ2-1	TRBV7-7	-	CASSPRTSNEQFF	TGTGCTAGCAGCCCTCGGACCAGCAATGAGCAGTTCTTC
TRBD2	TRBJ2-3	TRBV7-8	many	CASSLTGLATDTQYF	TGTGCCAGCAGCCTAACGGGACTAGCGACAGATACGCAGTATTTT
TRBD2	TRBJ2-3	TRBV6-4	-	CASSDSQRGGPDTQYF	TGTGCCAGCAGTGACTCGCAGCGGGGGGGCCCAGATACGCAGTATTTT
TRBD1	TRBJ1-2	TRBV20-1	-	CSATQTGDYGYTF	TGCAGTGCTACCCAGACAGGGGACTATGGCTACACCTTC
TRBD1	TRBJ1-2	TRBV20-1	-	CSASKGAGGYTF	TGCAGTGCTAGTAAGGGGGCTGGTGGCTACACCTTC
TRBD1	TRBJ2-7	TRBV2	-	CASKGQGNYEQYF	TGTGCCAGCAAGGGACAGGGTAACTACGAGCAGTACTTC
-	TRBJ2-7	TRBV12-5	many	CASGLSPLYEQYF	TGTGCTAGTGGTTTGTCTCCCCTCTACGAGCAGTACTTC
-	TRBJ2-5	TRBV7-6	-	CASSLIPAEQETQYF	TGTGCCAGCAGCTTAATTCCGGCGGAGCAAGAGACCCAGTACTTC
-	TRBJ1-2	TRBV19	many	CASSRQGYYGYTF	TGTGCCAGTAGTAGGCAGGGCTACTATGGCTACACCTTC
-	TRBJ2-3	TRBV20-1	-	CSANREGDTQYF	TGCAGTGCTAACAGGGAAGGCGATACGCAGTATTTT
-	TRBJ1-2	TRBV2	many	CASSASESWGYTF	TGTGCCAGCAGTGCGTCAGAAAGTTGGGGCTACACCTTC
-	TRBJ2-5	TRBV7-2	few	CASLSDIARSETQYF	TGTGCCAGCCTCAGCGATATTGCCAGATCGGAGACCCAGTACTTC
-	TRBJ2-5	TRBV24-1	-	CATSDYRGGETQYF	TGTGCCACCAGTGACTACAGGGGAGGAGAGACCCAGTACTTC
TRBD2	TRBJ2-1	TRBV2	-	CASGRELIGDNEQFF	TGTGCCTCGGGGAGGGAGTTAATAGGGGACAATGAGCAGTTCTTC
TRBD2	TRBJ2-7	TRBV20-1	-	CSARDRLAGVCEQHF	TGCAGTGCTAGAGACCGACTAGCGGGAGTTTGCGAGCAGCACTTC
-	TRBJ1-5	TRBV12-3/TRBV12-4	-	CASSSTGFQPQHF	TGTGCCAGCAGCTCGACAGGATTTCAGCCCCAGCATTTT
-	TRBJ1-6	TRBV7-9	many	CASSLIVGGDSPPHF	TGTGCCAGCAGCTTAATTGTAGGGGGTGATTCACCCCCCCACTTT
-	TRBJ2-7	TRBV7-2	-	CASSLNAGESNEQYF	TGTGCCAGCAGCTTAAACGCCGGGGAATCTAACGAGCAGTACTTC
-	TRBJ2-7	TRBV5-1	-	CASSLEAGEYEQYF	TGCGCCAGCAGCTTGGAGGCAGGGGAATACGAGCAGTACTTC
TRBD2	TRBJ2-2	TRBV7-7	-	CASSLNPGTSVSGELFF	TGTGCCAGCAGCTTAAACCCCGGGACTAGTGTGAGCGGGGAGCTGTTTTTT
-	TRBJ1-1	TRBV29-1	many	CSIKGGNTEAFF	TGCAGTATTAAAGGAGGAAACACTGAAGCTTTCTTT
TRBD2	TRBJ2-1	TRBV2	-	CASRVGRSEQFF	TGTGCCAGCAGGGTCGGGAGGTCGGAGCAGTTCTTC
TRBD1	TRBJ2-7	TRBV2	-	CASSKEQGNEQYF	TGTGCCAGCAGTAAGGAACAGGGGAACGAGCAGTACTTC
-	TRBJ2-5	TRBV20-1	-	CSAGWETQYF	TGCAGTGCTGGTTGGGAGACCCAGTACTTC
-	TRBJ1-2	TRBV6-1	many	CASGDGSGYTF	TGTGCCAGCGGAGACGGGTCAGGCTACACCTTC